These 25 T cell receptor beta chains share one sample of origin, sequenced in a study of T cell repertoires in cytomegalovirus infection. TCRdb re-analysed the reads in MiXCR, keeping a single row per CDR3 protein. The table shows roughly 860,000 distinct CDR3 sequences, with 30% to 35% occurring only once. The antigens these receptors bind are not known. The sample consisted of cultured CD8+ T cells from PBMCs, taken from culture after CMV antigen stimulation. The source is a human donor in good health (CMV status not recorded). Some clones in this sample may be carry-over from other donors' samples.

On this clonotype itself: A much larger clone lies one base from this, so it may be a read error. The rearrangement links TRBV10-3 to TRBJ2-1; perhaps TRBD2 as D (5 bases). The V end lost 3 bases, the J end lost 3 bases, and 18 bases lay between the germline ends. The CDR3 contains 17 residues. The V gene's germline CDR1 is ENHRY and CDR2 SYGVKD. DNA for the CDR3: TGTGCCATCAGTGAATTGGTCAGAGGGCAGAACTACAATGAGCAGTTCTTC. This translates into CAISELVRGQNYNEQFF.

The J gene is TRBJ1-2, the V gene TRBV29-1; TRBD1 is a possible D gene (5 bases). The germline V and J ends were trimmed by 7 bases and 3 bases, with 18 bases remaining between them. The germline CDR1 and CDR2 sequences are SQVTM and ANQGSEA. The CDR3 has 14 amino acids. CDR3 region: CSGDSADPYYGYTF. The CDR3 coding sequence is TGCAGCGGGGACTCGGCCGATCCTTACTATGGCTACACCTTC.

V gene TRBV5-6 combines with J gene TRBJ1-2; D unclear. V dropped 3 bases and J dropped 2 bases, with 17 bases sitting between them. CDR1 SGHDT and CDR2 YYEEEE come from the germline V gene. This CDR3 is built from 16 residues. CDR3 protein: CASSSPHGSFNYGYTF. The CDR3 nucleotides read TGTGCCAGCAGCTCCCCTCACGGTAGCTTCAACTATGGCTACACCTTC.

Here the CDR3 reads CASSYTFPGTDMNTEAFF. The CDR3 nucleotides read TGTGCCAGCAGTTACACCTTCCCCGGGACAGATATGAACACTGAAGCTTTCTTT. The gene calls are TRBV6-2 or TRBV6-3 and TRBJ1-1; 7 bases line up with TRBD1. V was pared by 2 bases and J by 0 bases, with 12 bases of the junction left unmatched. Germline assignment: CDR1 MNHEY and CDR2 SVGEGT. There are 18 residues in the CDR3.

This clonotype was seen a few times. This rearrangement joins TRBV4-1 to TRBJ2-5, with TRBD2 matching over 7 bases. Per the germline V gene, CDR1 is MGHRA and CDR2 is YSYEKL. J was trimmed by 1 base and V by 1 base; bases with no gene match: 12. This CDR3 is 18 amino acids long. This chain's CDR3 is CASSQGSSGAPSQETQYF. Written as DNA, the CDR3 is TGCGCCAGCAGCCAAGGATCAAGCGGGGCCCCGTCCCAAGAGACCCAGTACTTC.

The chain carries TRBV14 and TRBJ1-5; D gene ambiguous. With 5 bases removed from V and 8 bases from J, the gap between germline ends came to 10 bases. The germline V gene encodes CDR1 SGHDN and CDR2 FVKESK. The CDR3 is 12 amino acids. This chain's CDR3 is CASSSSGEPQHF. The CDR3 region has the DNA TGTGCCAGCAGCTCCTCCGGGGAGCCCCAGCATTTT.

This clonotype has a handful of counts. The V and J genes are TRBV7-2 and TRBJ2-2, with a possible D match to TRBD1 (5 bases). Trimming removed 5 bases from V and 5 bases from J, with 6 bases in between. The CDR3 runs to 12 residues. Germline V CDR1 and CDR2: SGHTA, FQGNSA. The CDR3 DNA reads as TGTGCCAGCAGCCACAGGACCGGGGAGCTGTTTTTT. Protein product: CASSHRTGELFF.

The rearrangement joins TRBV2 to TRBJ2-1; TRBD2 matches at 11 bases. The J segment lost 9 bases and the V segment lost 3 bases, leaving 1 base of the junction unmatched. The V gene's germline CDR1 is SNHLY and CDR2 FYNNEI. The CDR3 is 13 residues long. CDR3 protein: CASSDGTSGEQFF. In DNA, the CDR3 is TGTGCCAGCAGTGATGGGACTAGCGGTGAGCAGTTCTTC.

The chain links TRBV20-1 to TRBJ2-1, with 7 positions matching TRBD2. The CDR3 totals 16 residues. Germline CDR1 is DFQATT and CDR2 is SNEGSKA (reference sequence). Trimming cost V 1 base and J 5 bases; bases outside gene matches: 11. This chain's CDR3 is CSARAGGLAFHNEQFF. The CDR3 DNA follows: TGCAGTGCTAGAGCGGGGGGACTTGCTTTCCACAATGAGCAGTTCTTC.

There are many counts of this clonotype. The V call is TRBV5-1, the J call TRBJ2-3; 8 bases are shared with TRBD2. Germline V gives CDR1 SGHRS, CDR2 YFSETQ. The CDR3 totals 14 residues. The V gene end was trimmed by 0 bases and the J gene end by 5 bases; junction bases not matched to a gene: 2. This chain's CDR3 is CASSLAGREDTQYF. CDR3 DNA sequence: TGCGCCAGCAGCTTGGCCGGGAGGGAAGATACGCAGTATTTT.

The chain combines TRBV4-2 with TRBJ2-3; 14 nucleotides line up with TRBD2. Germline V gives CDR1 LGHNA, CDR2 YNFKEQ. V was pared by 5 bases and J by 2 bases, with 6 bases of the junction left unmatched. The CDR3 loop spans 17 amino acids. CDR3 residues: CASSEWGLAGDTDTQYF. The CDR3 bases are TGTGCCAGCAGCGAATGGGGACTAGCGGGGGACACAGATACGCAGTATTTT.

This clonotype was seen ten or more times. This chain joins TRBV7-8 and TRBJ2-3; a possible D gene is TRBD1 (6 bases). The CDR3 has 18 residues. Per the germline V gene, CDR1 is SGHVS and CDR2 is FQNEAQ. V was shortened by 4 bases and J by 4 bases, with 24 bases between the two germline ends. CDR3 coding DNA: TGTGCCAGCAGCTCGCACCGGGACAAAGGAAGACGCCCAGATACGCAGTATTTT. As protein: CASSSHRDKGRRPDTQYF.

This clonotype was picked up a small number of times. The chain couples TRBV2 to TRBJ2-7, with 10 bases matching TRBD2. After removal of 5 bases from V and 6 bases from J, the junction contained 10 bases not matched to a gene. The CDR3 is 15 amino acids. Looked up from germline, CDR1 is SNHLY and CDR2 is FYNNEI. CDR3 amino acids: CASSSSGGPAGEQYV. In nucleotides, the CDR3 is TGTGCCAGCAGTAGTAGCGGGGGGCCCGCCGGCGAGCAGTACGTC.

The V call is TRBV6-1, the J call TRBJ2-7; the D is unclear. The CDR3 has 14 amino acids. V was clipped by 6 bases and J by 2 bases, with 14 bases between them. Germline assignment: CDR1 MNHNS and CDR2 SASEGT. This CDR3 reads CASSLRRDTYEQYF. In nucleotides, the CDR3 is TGTGCCAGCAGCCTAAGACGTGACACCTACGAGCAGTACTTC.

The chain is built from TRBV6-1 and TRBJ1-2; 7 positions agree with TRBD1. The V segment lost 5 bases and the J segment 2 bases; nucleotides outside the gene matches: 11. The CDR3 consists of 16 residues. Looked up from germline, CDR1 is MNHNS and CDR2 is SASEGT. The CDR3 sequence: CASSLITRGTNYGYTF. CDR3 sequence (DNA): TGTGCCAGCAGTTTAATAACCAGGGGGACAAACTATGGCTACACCTTC.

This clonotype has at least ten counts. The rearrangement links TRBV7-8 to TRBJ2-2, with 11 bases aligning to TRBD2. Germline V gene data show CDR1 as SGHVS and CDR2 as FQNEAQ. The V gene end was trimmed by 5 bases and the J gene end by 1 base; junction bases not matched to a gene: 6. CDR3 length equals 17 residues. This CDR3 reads CASSPRLAGGNTGELFF. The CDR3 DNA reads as TGTGCCAGCAGCCCCCGGCTAGCGGGGGGGAACACCGGGGAGCTGTTTTTT. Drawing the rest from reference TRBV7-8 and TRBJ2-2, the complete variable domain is GAGVSQSPRYKVAKRGQDVALRCDPISGHVSLFWYQQALGQGPEFLTYFQNEAQLDKSGLPSDRFFAERPEGSVSTLKIQRTQQEDSAVYLCASSPRLAGGNTGELFFGEGSRLTVL.

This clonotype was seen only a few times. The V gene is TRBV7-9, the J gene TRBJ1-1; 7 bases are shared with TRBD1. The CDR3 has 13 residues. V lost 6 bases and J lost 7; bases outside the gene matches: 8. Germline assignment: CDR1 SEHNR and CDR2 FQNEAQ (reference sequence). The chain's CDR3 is CASSPPGGVEAFF. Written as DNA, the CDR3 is TGTGCCAGCAGTCCCCCAGGGGGGGTTGAAGCTTTCTTT.

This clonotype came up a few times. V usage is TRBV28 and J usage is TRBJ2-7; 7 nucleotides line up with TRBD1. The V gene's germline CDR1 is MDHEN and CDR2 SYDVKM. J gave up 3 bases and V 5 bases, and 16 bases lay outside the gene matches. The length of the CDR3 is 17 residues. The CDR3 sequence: CASSTLHSRQGSYEQYV. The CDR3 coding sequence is TGTGCCAGCAGTACCCTACACTCTCGACAGGGAAGCTACGAGCAGTACGTC.

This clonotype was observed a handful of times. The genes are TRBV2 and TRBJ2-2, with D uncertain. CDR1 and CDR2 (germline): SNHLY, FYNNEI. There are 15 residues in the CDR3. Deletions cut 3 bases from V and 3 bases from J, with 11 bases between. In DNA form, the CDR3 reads TGTGCCAGCAGTGAGGTTGTCAGCGACACCGGGGAGCTGTTTTTT. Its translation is CASSEVVSDTGELFF.

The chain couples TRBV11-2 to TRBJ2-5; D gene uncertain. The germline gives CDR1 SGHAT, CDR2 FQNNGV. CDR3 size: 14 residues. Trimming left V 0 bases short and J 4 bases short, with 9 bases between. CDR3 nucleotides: TGTGCCAGCAGCTTAGATTCATGGCGAGAGACCCAGTACTTC. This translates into CASSLDSWRETQYF. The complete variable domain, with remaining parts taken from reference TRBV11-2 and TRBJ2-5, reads EAGVAQSPRYKIIEKRQSVAFWCNPISGHATLYWYQQILGQGPKLLIQFQNNGVVDDSQLPKDRFSAERLKGVDSTLKIQPAKLEDSAVYLCASSLDSWRETQYFGPGTRLLVL.

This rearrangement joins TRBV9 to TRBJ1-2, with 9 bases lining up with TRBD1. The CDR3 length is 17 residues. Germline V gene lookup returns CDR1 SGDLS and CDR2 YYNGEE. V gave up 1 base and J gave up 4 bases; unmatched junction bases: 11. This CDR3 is CASSVTPGQGVFYGYTF. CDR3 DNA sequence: TGTGCCAGCAGCGTAACGCCGGGACAGGGCGTTTTCTATGGCTACACCTTC.

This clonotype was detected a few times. The CDR3 protein is CASSPPGADMNTEAFF. For the CDR3, the DNA is TGTGCCAGCAGCCCCCCTGGGGCGGACATGAACACTGAAGCTTTCTTT. V gene TRBV7-9 combines with J gene TRBJ1-1, with D maybe TRBD1 (5 bases). This CDR3 comprises 16 residues. Per the germline V gene, CDR1 is SEHNR and CDR2 is FQNEAQ (reference sequence). V gave up 5 bases and J gave up 0 bases, with 16 bases separating them.

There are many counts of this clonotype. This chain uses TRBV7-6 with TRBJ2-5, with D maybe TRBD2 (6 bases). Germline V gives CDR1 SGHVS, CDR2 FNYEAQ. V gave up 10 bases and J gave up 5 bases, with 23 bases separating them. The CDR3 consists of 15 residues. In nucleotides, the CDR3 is TGTGCCACCAAGCAGACTAGGGAGCAAAAGGAGACCCAGTACTTC. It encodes CATKQTREQKETQYF.

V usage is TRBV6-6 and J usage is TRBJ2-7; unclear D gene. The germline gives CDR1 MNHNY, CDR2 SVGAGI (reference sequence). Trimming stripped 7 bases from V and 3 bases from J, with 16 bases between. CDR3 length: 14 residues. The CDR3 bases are TGTGCCAGCAACGGTAGTAGGCGGAACTACGAGCAGTACTTC. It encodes CASNGSRRNYEQYF.

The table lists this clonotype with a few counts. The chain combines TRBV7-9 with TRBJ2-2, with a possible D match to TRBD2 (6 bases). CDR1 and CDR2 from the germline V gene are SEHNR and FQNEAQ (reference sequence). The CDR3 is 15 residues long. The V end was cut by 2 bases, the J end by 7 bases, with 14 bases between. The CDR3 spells CASSLKRGKDGELFF. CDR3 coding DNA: TGTGCCAGCAGCTTAAAACGGGGGAAAGACGGGGAGCTGTTTTTT.